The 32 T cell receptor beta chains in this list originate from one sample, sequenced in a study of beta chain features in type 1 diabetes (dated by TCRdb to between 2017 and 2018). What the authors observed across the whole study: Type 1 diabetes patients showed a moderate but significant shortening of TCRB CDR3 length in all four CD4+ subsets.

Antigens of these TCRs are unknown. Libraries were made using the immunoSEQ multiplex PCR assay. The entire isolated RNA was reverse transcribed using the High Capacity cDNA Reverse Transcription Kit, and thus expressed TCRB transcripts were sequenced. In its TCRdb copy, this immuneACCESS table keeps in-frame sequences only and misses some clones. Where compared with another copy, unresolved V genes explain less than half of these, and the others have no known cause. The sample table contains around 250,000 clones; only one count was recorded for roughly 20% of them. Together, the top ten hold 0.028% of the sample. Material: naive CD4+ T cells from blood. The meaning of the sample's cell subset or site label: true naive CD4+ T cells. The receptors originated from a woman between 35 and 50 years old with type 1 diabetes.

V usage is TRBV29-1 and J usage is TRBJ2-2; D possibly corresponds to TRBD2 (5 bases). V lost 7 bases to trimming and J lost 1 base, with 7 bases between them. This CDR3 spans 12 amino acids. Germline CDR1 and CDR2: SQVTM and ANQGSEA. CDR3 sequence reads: CSGAGNTGELFF. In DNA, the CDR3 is TGCAGCGGGGCGGGGAACACCGGGGAGCTGTTTTTT.

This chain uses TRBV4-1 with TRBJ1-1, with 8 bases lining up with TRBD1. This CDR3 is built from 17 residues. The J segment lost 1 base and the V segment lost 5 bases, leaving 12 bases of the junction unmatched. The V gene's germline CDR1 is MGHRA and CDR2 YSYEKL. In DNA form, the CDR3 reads TGCGCCAGCAGCGAGCCAGCCCAGGGGGCTCCGAACACTGAAGCTTTCTTT. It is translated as CASSEPAQGAPNTEAFF.

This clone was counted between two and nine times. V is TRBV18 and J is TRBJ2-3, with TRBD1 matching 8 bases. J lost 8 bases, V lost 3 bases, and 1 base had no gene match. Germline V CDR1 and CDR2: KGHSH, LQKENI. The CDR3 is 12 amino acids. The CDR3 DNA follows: TGTGCCAGCTCACCGGACAGGGTTACGCAGTATTTT. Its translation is CASSPDRVTQYF.

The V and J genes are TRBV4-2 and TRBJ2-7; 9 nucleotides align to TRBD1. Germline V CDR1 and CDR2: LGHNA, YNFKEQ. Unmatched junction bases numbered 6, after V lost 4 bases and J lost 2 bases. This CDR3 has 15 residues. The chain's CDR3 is CASSLPGQGPYEQYF. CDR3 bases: TGTGCCAGCAGCCTACCGGGACAGGGACCCTACGAGCAGTACTTC.

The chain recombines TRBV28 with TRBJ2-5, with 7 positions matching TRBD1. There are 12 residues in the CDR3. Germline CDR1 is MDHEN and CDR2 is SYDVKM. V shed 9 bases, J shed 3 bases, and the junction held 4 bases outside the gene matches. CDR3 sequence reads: CASRQGEETQYF. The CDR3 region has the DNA TGTGCCAGTCGACAGGGAGAAGAGACCCAGTACTTC.

CDR3 coding DNA: TGTGCCAGCAGCCCACCTAGGGGGCTGGACTACGAGCAGTACTTC. Its protein is CASSPPRGLDYEQYF. The rearrangement joins TRBV9 to TRBJ2-7; 7 positions agree with TRBD1. Germline V lookup: CDR1 SGDLS, CDR2 YYNGEE. The J segment lost 3 bases and the V segment lost 4 bases, leaving 10 bases of the junction unmatched. The CDR3 runs to 15 residues.

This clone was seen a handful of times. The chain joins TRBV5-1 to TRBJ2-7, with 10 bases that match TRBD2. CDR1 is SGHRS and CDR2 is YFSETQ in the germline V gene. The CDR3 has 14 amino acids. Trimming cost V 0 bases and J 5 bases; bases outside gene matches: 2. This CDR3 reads CASSLGLAGDEQYF. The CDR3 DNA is TGCGCCAGCAGCTTGGGTCTAGCGGGGGACGAGCAGTACTTC.

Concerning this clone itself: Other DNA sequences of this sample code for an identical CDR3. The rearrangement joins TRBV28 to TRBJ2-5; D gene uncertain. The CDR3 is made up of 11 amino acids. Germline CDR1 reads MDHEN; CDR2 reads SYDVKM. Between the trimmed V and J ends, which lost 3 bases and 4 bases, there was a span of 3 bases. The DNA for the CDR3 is TGTGCCAGCAGTTTTAGAGAGACCCAGTACTTC. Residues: CASSFRETQYF.

CDR3 loop: CASSSPGSGNTIYF. CDR3 coding DNA: TGTGCCAGCAGTTCACCAGGCTCTGGAAACACCATATATTTT. This sequence joins TRBV6-5 and TRBJ1-3; D gene uncertain. CDR1 and CDR2 (germline): MNHEY, SVGAGI. The CDR3 extends over 14 amino acids. V lost 4 bases and J 0 bases, leaving 7 bases between the germline ends.

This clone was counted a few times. The DNA of the CDR3 is TGTGCCAGCAGCTTTAGGACAGGAATCACCGGGGAGCTGTTTTTT. It is translated as CASSFRTGITGELFF. The gene calls are TRBV5-4 and TRBJ2-2; 7 positions agree with TRBD1. Germline V gene lookup returns CDR1 SGHNT and CDR2 YYREEE (reference sequence). The CDR3 length is 15 residues. The ends lost 2 bases at V and 4 bases at J; junction bases unmatched: 5.

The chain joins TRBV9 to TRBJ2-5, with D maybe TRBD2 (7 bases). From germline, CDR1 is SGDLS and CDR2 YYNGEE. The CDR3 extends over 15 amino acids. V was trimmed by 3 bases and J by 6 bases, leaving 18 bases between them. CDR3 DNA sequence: TGTGCCAGCAGCGGCGGGGGCCTTCTTGAAAAGACCCAGTACTTC. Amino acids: CASSGGGLLEKTQYF. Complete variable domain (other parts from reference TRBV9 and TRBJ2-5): DSGVTQTPKHLITATGQRVTLRCSPRSGDLSVYWYQQSLDQGLQFLIQYYNGEERAKGNILERFSAQQFPDLHSELNLSSLELGDSALYFCASSGGGLLEKTQYFGPGTRLLVL.

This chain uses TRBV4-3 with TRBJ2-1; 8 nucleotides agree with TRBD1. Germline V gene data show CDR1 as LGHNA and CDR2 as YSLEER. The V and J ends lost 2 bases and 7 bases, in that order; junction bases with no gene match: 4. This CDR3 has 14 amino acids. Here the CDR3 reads CASSQPGGLNEQFF. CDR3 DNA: TGCGCCAGCAGCCAACCAGGGGGCTTAAATGAGCAGTTCTTC.

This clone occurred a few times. Written as DNA, the CDR3 is TGTGCCAGCAGCTTTGTGGAGCTCGGGGAGCTGTTTTTT. Translation: CASSFVELGELFF. The chain links TRBV7-9 to TRBJ2-2; no clear D gene. Germline-derived CDR1 and CDR2 are SEHNR and FQNEAQ (reference sequence). The CDR3 runs 13 residues. V dropped 3 bases and J dropped 7 bases, with 9 bases sitting between them.

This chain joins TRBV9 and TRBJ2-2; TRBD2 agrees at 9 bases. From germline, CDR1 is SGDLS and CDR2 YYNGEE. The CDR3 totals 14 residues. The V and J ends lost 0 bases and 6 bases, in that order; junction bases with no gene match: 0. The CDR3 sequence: CASSVGTSAGELFF. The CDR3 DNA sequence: TGTGCCAGCAGCGTAGGGACTAGCGCCGGGGAGCTGTTTTTT. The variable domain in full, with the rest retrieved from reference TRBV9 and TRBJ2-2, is DSGVTQTPKHLITATGQRVTLRCSPRSGDLSVYWYQQSLDQGLQFLIQYYNGEERAKGNILERFSAQQFPDLHSELNLSSLELGDSALYFCASSVGTSAGELFFGEGSRLTVL.

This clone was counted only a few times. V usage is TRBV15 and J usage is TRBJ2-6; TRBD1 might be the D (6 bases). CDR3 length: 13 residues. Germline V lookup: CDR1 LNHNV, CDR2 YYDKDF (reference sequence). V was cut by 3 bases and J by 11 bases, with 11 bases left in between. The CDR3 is CATSSFNRDVLTF. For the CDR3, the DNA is TGTGCCACCAGCAGTTTTAACAGGGACGTCCTGACTTTC.

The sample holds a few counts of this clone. CDR3 region: CASSLGPTSGPSYEQYF. The CDR3 nucleotides are TGTGCCAGCAGCTTAGGCCCTACTAGCGGGCCCTCCTACGAGCAGTACTTC. The genes are TRBV11-2 and TRBJ2-7; TRBD2 aligns across 9 bases. V was clipped by 1 base and J by 0 bases; unmatched bases: 7. The CDR3 has 17 amino acids. Germline V gene data show CDR1 as SGHAT and CDR2 as FQNNGV.

The CDR3 DNA follows: TGTGCCAGCAGCGGGCCGACAGGGCACACCTTC. Translation: CASSGPTGHTF. The rearrangement links TRBV7-3 to TRBJ1-2; 7 bases are shared with TRBD1. Trimming removed 5 bases from V and 12 bases from J; junction bases left unmatched: 6. The CDR3 runs 11 residues. CDR1 and CDR2 from the germline V gene are SGHTA and FQGTGA.

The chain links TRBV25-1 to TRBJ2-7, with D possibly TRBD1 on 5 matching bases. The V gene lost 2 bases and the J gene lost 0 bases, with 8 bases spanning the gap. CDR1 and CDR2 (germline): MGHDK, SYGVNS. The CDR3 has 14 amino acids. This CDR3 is CASSEGQGSYEQYF. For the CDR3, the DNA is TGTGCCAGCAGTGAAGGGCAGGGCTCCTACGAGCAGTACTTC.

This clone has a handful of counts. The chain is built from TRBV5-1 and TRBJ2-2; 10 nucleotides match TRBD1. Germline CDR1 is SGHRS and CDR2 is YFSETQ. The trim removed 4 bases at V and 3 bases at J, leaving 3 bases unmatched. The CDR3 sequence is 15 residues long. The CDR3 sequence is CASSPGTGDTGELFF. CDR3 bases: TGCGCCAGCAGCCCCGGGACAGGGGACACCGGGGAGCTGTTTTTT.

The CDR3 DNA is TGTGCCAGCAGTCCCTCACACCCCGGGAGCATGAACACTGAAGCTTTCTTT. Translated, it gives CASSPSHPGSMNTEAFF. The chain joins TRBV28 to TRBJ1-1, with unresolved D. The CDR3 contains 17 residues. Trimming cost V 5 bases and J 0 bases, with 19 bases left between them. Per germline, CDR1 MDHEN and CDR2 SYDVKM.

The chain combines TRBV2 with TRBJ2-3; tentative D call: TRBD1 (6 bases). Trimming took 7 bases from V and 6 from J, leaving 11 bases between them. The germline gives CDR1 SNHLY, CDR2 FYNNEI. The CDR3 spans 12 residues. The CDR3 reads CASIRRGDTQYF. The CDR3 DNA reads TGTGCCAGCATACGAAGGGGGGATACGCAGTATTTT.

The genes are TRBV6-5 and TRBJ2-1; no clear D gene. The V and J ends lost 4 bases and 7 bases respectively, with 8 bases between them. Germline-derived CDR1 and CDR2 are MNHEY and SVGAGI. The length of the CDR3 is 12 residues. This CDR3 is CASSSSLNEQFF. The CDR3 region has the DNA TGTGCCAGCAGTTCCTCCCTGAATGAGCAGTTCTTC.

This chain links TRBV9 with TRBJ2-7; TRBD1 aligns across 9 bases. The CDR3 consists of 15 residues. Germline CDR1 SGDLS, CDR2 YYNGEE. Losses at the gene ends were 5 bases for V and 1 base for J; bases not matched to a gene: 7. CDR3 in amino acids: CASSRRTGESYEQYF. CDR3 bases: TGTGCCAGCAGTCGTCGGACAGGGGAGTCCTACGAGCAGTACTTC. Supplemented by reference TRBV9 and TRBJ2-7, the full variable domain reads DSGVTQTPKHLITATGQRVTLRCSPRSGDLSVYWYQQSLDQGLQFLIQYYNGEERAKGNILERFSAQQFPDLHSELNLSSLELGDSALYFCASSRRTGESYEQYFGPGTRLTVT.

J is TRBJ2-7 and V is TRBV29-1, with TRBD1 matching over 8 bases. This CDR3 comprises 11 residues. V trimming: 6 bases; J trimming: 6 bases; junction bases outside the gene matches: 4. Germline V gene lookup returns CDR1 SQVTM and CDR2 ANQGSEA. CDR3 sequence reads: CSVRTGTEQYF. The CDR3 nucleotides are TGCAGCGTGAGGACAGGGACCGAGCAGTACTTC.

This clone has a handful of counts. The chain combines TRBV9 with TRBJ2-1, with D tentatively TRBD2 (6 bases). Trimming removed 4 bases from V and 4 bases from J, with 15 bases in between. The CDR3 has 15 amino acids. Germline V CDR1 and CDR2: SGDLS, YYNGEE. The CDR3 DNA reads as TGTGCCAGCAGCCGGGGGACGGGAGCATACAATGAGCAGTTCTTC. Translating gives CASSRGTGAYNEQFF.

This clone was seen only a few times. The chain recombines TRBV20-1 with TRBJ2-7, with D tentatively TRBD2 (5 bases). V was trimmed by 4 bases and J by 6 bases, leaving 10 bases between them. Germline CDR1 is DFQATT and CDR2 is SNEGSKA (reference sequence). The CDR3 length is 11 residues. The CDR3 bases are TGCAGTGCTACTGAGGGCCGCGAGCAGTACTTC. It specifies CSATEGREQYF.

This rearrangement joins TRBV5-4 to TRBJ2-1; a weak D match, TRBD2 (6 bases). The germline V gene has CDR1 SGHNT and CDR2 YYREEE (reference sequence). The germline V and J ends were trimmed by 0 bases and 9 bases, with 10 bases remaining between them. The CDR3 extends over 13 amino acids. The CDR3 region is CASSLVGAGEQFF. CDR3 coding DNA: TGTGCCAGCAGCTTGGTAGGAGCGGGTGAGCAGTTCTTC.

The CDR3, as DNA: TGCGCCAGCAGCCAAGATTTCTGGACAGCCTCGAATCAGCCCCAGCATTTT. Amino acids: CASSQDFWTASNQPQHF. This chain uses TRBV4-1 with TRBJ1-5; possibly TRBD1 for D (6 bases). The CDR3 totals 17 residues. V was cut by 0 bases and J by 4 bases, with 16 bases left in between. The germline gives CDR1 MGHRA, CDR2 YSYEKL.

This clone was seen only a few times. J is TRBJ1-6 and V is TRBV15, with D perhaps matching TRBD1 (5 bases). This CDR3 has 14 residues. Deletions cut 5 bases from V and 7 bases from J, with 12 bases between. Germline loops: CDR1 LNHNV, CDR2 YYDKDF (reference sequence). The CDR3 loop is CATSGGLRNSPLHF. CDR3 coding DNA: TGTGCCACCAGCGGGGGACTGAGAAATTCACCCCTCCACTTT. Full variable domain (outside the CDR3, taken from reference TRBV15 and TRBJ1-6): DAMVIQNPRYQVTQFGKPVTLSCSQTLNHNVMYWYQQKSSQAPKLLFHYYDKDFNNEADTPDNFQSRRPNTSFCFLDIRSPGLGDTAMYLCATSGGLRNSPLHFGNGTRLTVT.

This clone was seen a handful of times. For the CDR3, the DNA is TGTGCCAGCAGCCAAACCGGGACTAGAGACACCGGGGAGCTGTTTTTT. Its translation is CASSQTGTRDTGELFF. The genes are TRBV4-2 and TRBJ2-2, with 8 bases that match TRBD2. Germline CDR1 reads LGHNA; CDR2 reads YNFKEQ. The CDR3 has 16 residues. V gave up 2 bases and J gave up 3 bases; unmatched junction bases: 5.

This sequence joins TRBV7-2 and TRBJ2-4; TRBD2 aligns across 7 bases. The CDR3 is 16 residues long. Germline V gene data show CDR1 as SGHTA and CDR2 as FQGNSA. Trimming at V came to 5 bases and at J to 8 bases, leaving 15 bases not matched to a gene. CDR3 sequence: CASSRGGAGSADIQYF. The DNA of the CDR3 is TGTGCCAGCAGCCGGGGTGGAGCGGGATCCGCCGACATTCAGTACTTC.

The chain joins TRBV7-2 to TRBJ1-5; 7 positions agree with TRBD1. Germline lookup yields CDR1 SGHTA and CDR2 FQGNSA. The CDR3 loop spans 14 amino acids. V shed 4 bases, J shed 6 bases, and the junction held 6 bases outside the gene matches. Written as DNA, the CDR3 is TGTGCCAGCAGCTCTCGACAGGGTGGTCAGCCCCAGCATTTT. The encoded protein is CASSSRQGGQPQHF.